These 22 T cell receptor beta chains came from one sample sequenced in a study of shared clonotypes between healthy human individuals. The table came from immunoSEQ multiplex PCR; TCRdb's copy has only in-frame clones and leaves some out. Among just over 2,000,000 clones listed, less than 95% were seen once. CD45RO-negative, CCR7-selected cells formed the naive CD8 fraction, which excluded terminally differentiated effector memory CD45RA+ cells. Sequencing used naive CD8+ T cells sorted from blood. The receptors stem from a man aged 18-30 years in good health.

The chain recombines TRBV5-6 with TRBJ2-5; 7 bases agree with TRBD1. The V and J ends lost 3 bases and 5 bases, in that order; junction bases with no gene match: 10. Germline CDR1 is SGHDT and CDR2 is YYEEEE. This CDR3 has 15 residues. CDR3 in amino acids: CASSSFLQGWETQYF. The DNA of the CDR3 is TGTGCCAGCAGCTCCTTCTTACAGGGGTGGGAGACCCAGTACTTC.

This chain connects TRBV7-9 to TRBJ2-1; D gene ambiguous. The CDR3 is made up of 12 amino acids. Germline V CDR1 and CDR2: SEHNR, FQNEAQ (reference sequence). Trimming left V 1 base short and J 9 bases short, with 7 bases between. This CDR3 is CASSLVGIEQFF. The CDR3 DNA reads as TGTGCCAGCAGCTTAGTAGGGATTGAGCAGTTCTTC.

This rearrangement joins TRBV30 to TRBJ2-5, with a possible D match to TRBD1 (5 bases). CDR1 GTSNPN and CDR2 SVGIG come from the germline V gene (reference sequence). This CDR3 has 12 residues. The V and J ends lost 5 bases and 2 bases respectively, with 9 bases between them. This chain's CDR3 is CAWGHQQETQYF. Written as DNA, the CDR3 is TGTGCCTGGGGACATCAGCAAGAGACCCAGTACTTC.

The J gene is TRBJ2-2, the V gene TRBV6-5; unclear D gene. The CDR3 extends over 16 amino acids. V gave up 0 bases and J gave up 0 bases, with 8 bases separating them. Germline V gene sequence: CDR1 MNHEY, CDR2 SVGAGI. The CDR3 loop is CASSYSGGSNTGELFF. CDR3 coding DNA: TGTGCCAGCAGTTACTCGGGTGGGTCGAACACCGGGGAGCTGTTTTTT.

V is TRBV10-1 and J is TRBJ2-7; maybe TRBD2 (6 bases). This CDR3 spans 12 amino acids. Germline V gene sequence: CDR1 WNHNN, CDR2 SYGVQD (reference sequence). V was pared by 1 base and J by 6 bases, with 7 bases between. CDR3 nucleotide sequence: TGCGCCAGCAGTGAGTGGAGGGGCGAGCAGTACTTC. Its protein is CASSEWRGEQYF.

This clone has just one count. The CDR3 region has the DNA TGTGCCAGCAGCCCGGACGCGTACTATGGCTACACCTTC. It translates to CASSPDAYYGYTF. The chain combines TRBV27 with TRBJ1-2; D gene ambiguous. The CDR3 runs 13 residues. Trimming left V 6 bases short and J 3 bases short, with 11 bases between. Germline V CDR1 and CDR2: MNHEY, SMNVEV (reference sequence).

The chain combines TRBV4-1 with TRBJ2-7; no reliable D call. V lost 2 bases to trimming and J lost 5 bases, with 10 bases between them. CDR1 and CDR2 from the germline V gene are MGHRA and YSYEKL. The CDR3 runs to 13 residues. DNA of the CDR3: TGCGCCAGCAGCCAACTCCTCCCGGACGAGCAGTACTTC. This codes for CASSQLLPDEQYF.

The CDR3 protein is CASRDTGNQPQHF. CDR3 in DNA: TGTGCCAGCCGGGACACGGGCAATCAGCCCCAGCATTTT. J is TRBJ1-5 and V is TRBV6-1; D is possibly TRBD1 (6 bases). V was pared by 8 bases and J by 2 bases, with 10 bases between. Germline V lookup: CDR1 MNHNS, CDR2 SASEGT. This CDR3 spans 13 amino acids.

This sequence joins TRBV4-1 and TRBJ2-2; D is possibly TRBD1 or TRBD2 (5 bases each). The CDR3 is 17 residues long. Trimming pared 0 bases from V and 3 bases from J, leaving 14 bases between. Per the germline V gene, CDR1 is MGHRA and CDR2 is YSYEKL. The CDR3: CASSQDPLGTYTGELFF. In DNA, the CDR3 is TGCGCCAGCAGCCAAGATCCCCTCGGGACCTACACCGGGGAGCTGTTTTTT.

The chain is built from TRBV4-1 and TRBJ2-2; D gene ambiguous. The length of the CDR3 is 14 residues. Germline values: CDR1 MGHRA, CDR2 YSYEKL. Trimming left V 0 bases short and J 4 bases short, with 6 bases between. The CDR3 protein is CASSQEHGTGELFF. The CDR3 DNA follows: TGCGCCAGCAGCCAAGAACACGGCACCGGGGAGCTGTTTTTT.

The table lists this clone with a few counts. The genes are TRBV6-6 and TRBJ2-3; maybe TRBD1 (6 bases). CDR3 size: 13 residues. Germline V lookup: CDR1 MNHNY, CDR2 SVGAGI (reference sequence). V lost 5 bases, J lost 6 bases, and 12 bases lay in between. The DNA of the CDR3 is TGTGCCAGCAGTCCGACAGGCCCCGATACGCAGTATTTT. It specifies CASSPTGPDTQYF.

The chain has TRBV28 and TRBJ1-1; D remains unclear. Trimming left V 1 base short and J 5 bases short, with 11 bases between. Germline CDR1 and CDR2: MDHEN and SYDVKM. This CDR3 has 14 amino acids. The CDR3 DNA follows: TGTGCCAGCAGTTTATATCCGGGGAGGACTGAAGCTTTCTTT. Protein: CASSLYPGRTEAFF.

Comments on this clone: The same CDR3 is also encoded by other DNA sequences in this sample. This chain uses TRBV7-9 with TRBJ2-3, with D unclear. There are 13 residues in the CDR3. Germline CDR1 SEHNR, CDR2 FQNEAQ (reference sequence). The ends were cut back, 4 bases at V and 3 bases at J, with 8 bases in the middle. Written as DNA, the CDR3 is TGTGCCAGCAGCTCGCCGGTAACAGATACGCAGTATTTT. Its translation: CASSSPVTDTQYF.

Here the CDR3 DNA reads TGTGCCAGCAGCTCGGGACTAGCCGATGAGCAGTTCTTC. Protein product: CASSSGLADEQFF. V gene TRBV5-6 combines with J gene TRBJ2-1; 9 nucleotides align to TRBD2. The V gene's germline CDR1 is SGHDT and CDR2 YYEEEE. This CDR3 comprises 13 residues. J gave up 8 bases and V 3 bases, and 3 bases lay outside the gene matches.

The rearrangement joins TRBV4-3 to TRBJ2-3; D gene unclear. Germline V gene lookup returns CDR1 LGHNA and CDR2 YSLEER. This CDR3 region has 13 residues. Trimming took 4 bases from V and 5 from J, leaving 10 bases between them. CDR3 sequence: CASSPSAGDTQYF. The CDR3 nucleotides are TGCGCCAGCAGCCCCTCTGCTGGAGATACGCAGTATTTT.

The V call is TRBV7-9, the J call TRBJ1-4; 8 bases agree with TRBD1. This CDR3 contains 14 residues. The J segment lost 9 bases and the V segment lost 4 bases, leaving 7 bases of the junction unmatched. CDR1 SEHNR and CDR2 FQNEAQ come from the germline V gene (reference sequence). The CDR3 DNA reads TGTGCCAGCAGCTCTGGGACAGGTGAACAAAAACTGTTTTTT. It encodes CASSSGTGEQKLFF.

A remark on this clone: The sample carries other DNA sequences with the same CDR3. The chain couples TRBV28 to TRBJ1-1, with D uncertain. CDR1 and CDR2 from the germline V gene are MDHEN and SYDVKM. This CDR3 region has 13 residues. The ends were cut back, 3 bases at V and 1 base at J, with 6 bases in the middle. The CDR3 sequence: CASSLWGNTEAFF. CDR3 bases: TGTGCCAGCAGTTTGTGGGGGAACACTGAAGCTTTCTTT. The complete variable domain, with remaining parts taken from reference TRBV28 and TRBJ1-1, reads DVKVTQSSRYLVKRTGEKVFLECVQDMDHENMFWYRQDPGLGLRLIYFSYDVKMKEKGDIPEGYSVSREKKERFSLILESASTNQTSMYLCASSLWGNTEAFFGQGTRLTVV.

CDR3 protein: CASLGLAKNTGELFF. The DNA for the CDR3 is TGTGCCTCCTTGGGGCTAGCGAAGAACACCGGGGAGCTGTTTTTT. The chain recombines TRBV19 with TRBJ2-2; TRBD2 is a possible D gene (6 bases). Germline V gene lookup returns CDR1 LNHDA and CDR2 SQIVND (reference sequence). V lost 11 bases, J lost 1 base, and 17 bases lay in between. This CDR3 comprises 15 residues. The full variable domain, rest sourced from reference TRBV19 and TRBJ2-2, is DGGITQSPKYLFRKEGQNVTLSCEQNLNHDAMYWYRQDPGQGLRLIYYSQIVNDFQKGDIAEGYSVSREKKESFPLTVTSAQKNPTAFYLCASLGLAKNTGELFFGEGSRLTVL.

The gene calls are TRBV11-2 and TRBJ2-7, with D maybe TRBD2 (5 bases). The CDR3 is 15 residues long. CDR1 and CDR2 from the germline V gene are SGHAT and FQNNGV. Trimming cost V 1 base and J 0 bases, with 10 bases left between them. CDR3 in amino acids: CASSLGMGASYEQYF. The CDR3, as DNA: TGTGCCAGCAGCTTAGGGATGGGAGCCTCCTACGAGCAGTACTTC.

The CDR3 DNA reads TGTGCCGTTCGAGGGTACGAGCAGTACTTC. It codes for CAVRGYEQYF. The chain is built from TRBV6-1 and TRBJ2-7; a possible D gene is TRBD2 (5 bases). V gave up 11 bases and J gave up 4 bases, with 9 bases separating them. Germline V CDR1 and CDR2: MNHNS, SASEGT. The CDR3 runs to 10 residues.

This clone was counted once. At the DNA level, this CDR3 is encoded by other sequences in the same sample as well. The genes are TRBV19 and TRBJ2-1, with a tentative D call TRBD1 (6 bases). Trimming took 4 bases from V and 4 from J, leaving 8 bases between them. The CDR3 runs 13 residues. Germline V gene data show CDR1 as LNHDA and CDR2 as SQIVND (reference sequence). Here the CDR3 DNA reads TGTGCCAGTAGTACCGGGACATACAATGAGCAGTTCTTC. Translated, it gives CASSTGTYNEQFF.

In DNA, the CDR3 is TGTGCCAGTAGTATAGATGCGGATCCGTTCACTGAAGCTTTCTTT. Amino acid sequence: CASSIDADPFTEAFF. J is TRBJ1-1 and V is TRBV19, with D uncertain. Germline CDR1 reads LNHDA; CDR2 reads SQIVND (reference sequence). V dropped 0 bases and J dropped 4 bases, with 12 bases sitting between them. This CDR3 contains 15 residues.